These 11 T cell receptor beta chains were sequenced from one sample in a study of blood T cell repertoires in COVID-19. Only in-frame clones appear in the TCRdb table, and some are missing; sequencing was by immunoSEQ multiplex PCR. The table has 150,000 to 200,000 clones, around nine tenths seen once. Source material: PBMCs or T cells enriched from blood (not recorded which). The receptors come from a woman aged 18 to 35 who had recovered from COVID-19.

This clone has only one observation. The same CDR3 arises from other DNA sequences in this sample as well. The rearrangement joins TRBV7-2 to TRBJ2-7, with 10 positions matching TRBD2. V lost 3 bases to trimming and J lost 4 bases; unmatched junction nucleotides: 3. CDR3 length equals 14 residues. CDR1 and CDR2 (germline): SGHTA, FQGNSA. In DNA, the CDR3 is TGTGCCAGCAGCTTCTCTAGCGGGAGTTACGAGCAGTACTTC. The encoded protein is CASSFSSGSYEQYF.

This sequence joins TRBV11-2 and TRBJ2-7, with 14 positions matching TRBD2. The ends lost 5 bases at V and 4 bases at J; junction bases unmatched: 7. Germline CDR1 is SGHAT and CDR2 is FQNNGV. The CDR3 is 16 amino acids. Here the CDR3 reads CASSQGTSGSGYEQYF. As DNA, the CDR3 is TGTGCCAGCAGCCAGGGGACTAGCGGGAGCGGTTACGAGCAGTACTTC.

J is TRBJ2-7 and V is TRBV12-3 or TRBV12-4; D is unclear. V was cut by 4 bases and J by 6 bases, with 13 bases left in between. The CDR3 is made up of 13 amino acids. The CDR3 bases are TGTGCCAGCAGTTACCCAAATTGGAGCGAGCAGTACTTC. It codes for CASSYPNWSEQYF.

The V and J genes are TRBV11-2 and TRBJ1-4; D is perhaps TRBD1 (5 bases). Germline loops: CDR1 SGHAT, CDR2 FQNNGV. CDR3 length: 16 amino acids. V lost 0 bases to trimming and J lost 3 bases, with 11 bases between them. The CDR3 protein is CASSLDVRQPNEKLFF. CDR3 nucleotides: TGTGCCAGCAGCTTAGATGTTAGACAGCCTAATGAAAAACTGTTTTTT.

The gene calls are TRBV21-1 and TRBJ2-7; the table names TRBD2, a call not compared with the DNA. TRBV21-1 is given as a pseudogene. The CDR3 runs 16 residues. CDR3 sequence: CASSNKTSGRAYEQYF. For the CDR3, the DNA is TGTGCCAGCAGCAACAAGACTAGCGGGAGGGCCTACGAGCAGTACTTC.

The rearrangement joins TRBV21-1 to TRBJ1-5; the D call of TRBD1 is as the table states it, not checked on the DNA. TRBV21-1 is a pseudogene locus. This CDR3 is built from 15 residues. CDR3 nucleotide sequence: TGTGCCAGCAGTGAAAGGGACAGGAGGAGCCAGCCCCAGCATTTT. This gives the protein CASSERDRRSQPQHF.

The rearrangement uses TRBV7-3 and TRBJ2-1; tentatively, D is TRBD1 (5 bases). Germline V gene data show CDR1 as SGHTA and CDR2 as FQGTGA. The CDR3 extends over 12 amino acids. V was trimmed by 6 bases and J by 6 bases, leaving 9 bases between them. Here the CDR3 DNA reads TGTGCCAGCAGTTCTCAGGGCAATGAGCAGTTCTTC. The encoded protein is CASSSQGNEQFF.

This clone has more than one count but fewer than ten. The chain employs TRBV27 and TRBJ1-1, with 7 nucleotides matching TRBD1. The CDR3 consists of 14 residues. CDR1 and CDR2 from the germline V gene are MNHEY and SMNVEV (reference sequence). The V gene end was trimmed by 4 bases and the J gene end by 3 bases; junction bases not matched to a gene: 5. The CDR3 is CASSSQGDHTEAFF. In DNA, the CDR3 is TGTGCCAGCAGTTCTCAGGGGGACCACACTGAAGCTTTCTTT.

The J gene is TRBJ2-5, the V gene TRBV7-9; 11 nucleotides match TRBD2. CDR1 and CDR2 (germline): SEHNR, FQNEAQ (reference sequence). This CDR3 region has 17 residues. The J segment lost 5 bases and the V segment lost 3 bases, leaving 11 bases of the junction unmatched. CDR3: CASSFRTSGSFRETQYF. As DNA, the CDR3 is TGTGCCAGCAGCTTTAGAACTAGCGGGAGTTTTCGCGAGACCCAGTACTTC.

This rearrangement joins TRBV13 to TRBJ2-7; tentatively, D is TRBD1 (7 bases). The germline V gene has CDR1 PRHDT and CDR2 FYEKMQ (reference sequence). V was clipped by 8 bases and J by 6 bases, with 14 bases between them. The CDR3 has 12 amino acids. The CDR3 reads CASGWQGGEQYF. The CDR3, as DNA: TGTGCCAGCGGCTGGCAGGGGGGCGAGCAGTACTTC.

Remarks on this clone: Within the sample, other DNA sequences also encode this same CDR3. The chain links TRBV5-4 to TRBJ1-1, with a possible D match to TRBD1 (5 bases). Trimming removed 0 bases from V and 1 base from J, with 7 bases in between. The germline V gene has CDR1 SGHNT and CDR2 YYREEE (reference sequence). This CDR3 region has 14 residues. This CDR3 reads CASSLAGENTEAFF. The CDR3, as DNA: TGTGCCAGCAGCTTGGCGGGGGAGAACACTGAAGCTTTCTTT.